One sample yielded the 8 T cell receptor beta chains listed below, sequenced in a study of shared clonotypes between healthy human individuals (dated by TCRdb to the early 2020s). Library prep was done by the immunoSEQ multiplex PCR assay. The immuneACCESS repertoire file appears here via TCRdb, limited to in-frame rearrangements. These files lack a portion of the clones; in checked studies, under half of the deficit traces to unresolved V genes, and the cause of the others is not known. The sample includes about 230,000 clones, with approximately 65% observed a single time. The ten largest make up 11% of the sample. Sequenced sample: memory CD4+ T cells sorted from blood. The cell subset or site label for this specimen denotes: CD45RA-negative fraction. The receptor source for this set is a man aged 30 to 45 in good health.

The rearrangement links TRBV5-4 to TRBJ2-2, with 10 bases aligning to TRBD2. Germline trimming cut 3 bases from V and 4 bases from J; bases unmatched to any gene: 6. The germline gives CDR1 SGHNT, CDR2 YYREEE (reference sequence). The CDR3 consists of 16 residues. CDR3 DNA sequence: TGTGCCAGCAGCTCTCGGACTAGCGGTACCACCGGGGAGCTGTTTTTT. Translated: CASSSRTSGTTGELFF.

V gene TRBV19 combines with J gene TRBJ2-4; TRBD1 aligns across 9 bases. This CDR3 region has 13 residues. V gave up 6 bases and J gave up 8 bases; unmatched junction bases: 5. The germline CDR1 and CDR2 sequences are LNHDA and SQIVND (reference sequence). DNA for the CDR3: TGTGCCAGTAGAGACAGGGGGTCGGACATTCAGTACTTC. It translates to CASRDRGSDIQYF.

V usage is TRBV5-4 and J usage is TRBJ2-7; no definite D call. Deletions cut 0 bases from V and 3 bases from J, with 7 bases between. Germline-derived CDR1 and CDR2 are SGHNT and YYREEE (reference sequence). The CDR3 sequence is 13 residues long. The CDR3 DNA reads TGTGCCAGCAGCTTGGTCGGCGGCTACGAGCAGTACTTC. Translation: CASSLVGGYEQYF.

The genes are TRBV21-1 and TRBJ2-5; the table calls TRBD2, which could not be checked here. TRBV21-1 is assigned pseudogene status. The CDR3 consists of 17 residues. DNA of the CDR3: TGTGCCAGCAGCCAGCGGACTAGCGGGTGCCGGGGAGAGACCCAGTACTTC. Protein sequence: CASSQRTSGCRGETQYF.

The V call is TRBV6-1, the J call TRBJ2-1; a weak D match, TRBD1 (6 bases). With 7 bases removed from V and 9 bases from J, the gap between germline ends came to 22 bases. From germline, CDR1 is MNHNS and CDR2 SASEGT. The CDR3 contains 15 residues. In DNA form, the CDR3 reads TGTGCCAGCAATCGCCAGGACAGATTTTCTGGTGAGCAGTTCTTC. Residues: CASNRQDRFSGEQFF.

This rearrangement joins TRBV5-4 to TRBJ2-5; 11 positions match TRBD1. The V segment lost 4 bases and the J segment 5 bases; nucleotides outside the gene matches: 4. The germline CDR1 and CDR2 sequences are SGHNT and YYREEE (reference sequence). The CDR3 totals 14 residues. The DNA for the CDR3 is TGTGCCAGCAGCCCCCGGGACAGGGGGGAGACCCAGTACTTC. This encodes CASSPRDRGETQYF.

The chain carries TRBV5-1 and TRBJ2-1; 10 bases are shared with TRBD2. The germline V gene encodes CDR1 SGHRS and CDR2 YFSETQ. The CDR3 has 15 residues. V shed 2 bases and J 1 base; nucleotides not matched to a gene: 0. CDR3 amino acids: CASSFSGRSYNEQFF. CDR3 DNA sequence: TGCGCCAGCAGCTTTAGCGGGAGGTCCTACAATGAGCAGTTCTTC. The variable domain in full, completed from reference TRBV5-1 and TRBJ2-1, reads KAGVTQTPRYLIKTRGQQVTLSCSPISGHRSVSWYQQTPGQGLQFLFEYFSETQRNKGNFPGRFSGRQFSNSRSEMNVSTLELGDSALYLCASSFSGRSYNEQFFGPGTRLTVL.

The chain joins TRBV5-4 to TRBJ2-1; TRBD2 might be the D (6 bases). This CDR3 is built from 17 residues. The germline CDR1 and CDR2 sequences are SGHNT and YYREEE (reference sequence). Between the trimmed V and J ends, which lost 0 bases and 2 bases, there was a span of 15 bases. This CDR3 reads CASSLVFGSGTYNEQFF. The CDR3 DNA follows: TGTGCCAGCAGCTTGGTTTTCGGGAGTGGCACCTACAATGAGCAGTTCTTC.